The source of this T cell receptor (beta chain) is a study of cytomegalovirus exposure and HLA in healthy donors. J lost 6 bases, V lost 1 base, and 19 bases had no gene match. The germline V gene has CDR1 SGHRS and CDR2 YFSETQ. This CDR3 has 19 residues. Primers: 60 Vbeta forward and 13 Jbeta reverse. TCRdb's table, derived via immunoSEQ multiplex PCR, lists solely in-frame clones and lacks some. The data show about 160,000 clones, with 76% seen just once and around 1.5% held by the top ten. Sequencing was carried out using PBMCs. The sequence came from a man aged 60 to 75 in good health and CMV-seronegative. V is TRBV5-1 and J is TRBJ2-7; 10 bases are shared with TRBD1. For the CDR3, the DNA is TGCGCCAGCAGCTTGCCCTCGATCAACCGGGACAGGGGATTTTTCGAGCAGTACTTC. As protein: CASSLPSINRDRGFFEQYF. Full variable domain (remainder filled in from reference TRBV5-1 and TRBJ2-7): KAGVTQTPRYLIKTRGQQVTLSCSPISGHRSVSWYQQTPGQGLQFLFEYFSETQRNKGNFPGRFSGRQFSNSRSEMNVSTLELGDSALYLCASSLPSINRDRGFFEQYFGPGTRLTVT.